The 7 T cell receptor beta chains below were found in one sample sequenced in a study of cytomegalovirus exposure and HLA in healthy donors. The study ran its PCR with 60 Vbeta and 13 Jbeta primers. Produced via immunoSEQ multiplex PCR; TCRdb's table is partial and in-frame only. Of around 200,000 clones detected, under 85% appear once; the ten largest clones hold 1.6%. The sequenced sample consisted of PBMCs. The receptors here all came from a man aged 45-65 years in good health and CMV-seronegative.

J is TRBJ2-3 and V is TRBV5-1; D remains ambiguous. Deletions cut 5 bases from V and 2 bases from J, with 12 bases between. Per germline, CDR1 SGHRS and CDR2 YFSETQ. There are 14 residues in the CDR3. CDR3 DNA: TGCGCCAGCAGGTGGGCCTCTTACACAGATACGCAGTATTTT. Residues: CASRWASYTDTQYF.

V is TRBV6-5 and J is TRBJ2-5; TRBD2 matches at 8 bases. The DNA end lines up better with TRBJ2-7; the J call may be wrong. Germline CDR1 and CDR2: MNHEY and SVGAGI. This CDR3 has 14 residues. As DNA, the CDR3 is TGTGCCAGCAGTTGGTCGAGCGGGAGTTACGAGCAGTACTTC. It specifies CASSWSSGSYEQYF.

This chain uses TRBV5-1 with TRBJ2-3, with 12 bases identical to TRBD1. V shed 4 bases, J shed 1 base, and the junction held 10 bases outside the gene matches. Germline-derived CDR1 and CDR2 are SGHRS and YFSETQ. There are 18 residues in the CDR3. The CDR3 region has the DNA TGCGCCAGCAGCCTCCTGACCGGGACAGGGGGCGGCACAGATACGCAGTATTTT. This sequence encodes CASSLLTGTGGGTDTQYF.

The CDR3 DNA sequence: TGTGCCAGTACCAAGGACAGGAACACTGAAGCTTTCTTT. Its protein product is CASTKDRNTEAFF. This sequence joins TRBV19 and TRBJ1-1, with D perhaps TRBD1 (6 bases). Germline V lookup: CDR1 LNHDA, CDR2 SQIVND (reference sequence). V was shortened by 7 bases and J by 1 base, with 10 bases between the two germline ends. This CDR3 spans 13 amino acids.

This chain connects TRBV15 to TRBJ1-5, with 9 bases matching TRBD1. Trimming cost V 0 bases and J 7 bases; bases outside gene matches: 4. Germline loops: CDR1 LNHNV, CDR2 YYDKDF (reference sequence). This CDR3 spans 15 amino acids. The CDR3 bases are TGTGCCACCAGCAGAGATTACAGGGGGCAGCAGCCCCAGCATTTT. It encodes CATSRDYRGQQPQHF.

As for this clone: The junction departs from the called germline gene at one end, perhaps through a read error. This chain joins TRBV7-9 and TRBJ2-4; 7 positions match TRBD1. Germline CDR1 and CDR2: SEHNR and FQNEAQ (reference sequence). The CDR3 contains 15 residues. CDR3 nucleotide sequence: TGTTCCAGCAGCATGGGACAGCTAGCCAAAAACATTCAGTACTTC. Translating gives CSSSMGQLAKNIQYF.

In this sample, this clone turned up once. The rearrangement uses TRBV5-1 and TRBJ2-5; 7 nucleotides line up with TRBD1. V dropped 4 bases and J dropped 3; count of bases not matched to a gene: 6. Per germline, CDR1 SGHRS and CDR2 YFSETQ. This CDR3 comprises 14 residues. CDR3 residues: CASSPSGTEETQYF. The CDR3 nucleotides read TGCGCCAGCAGCCCGTCCGGGACAGAAGAGACCCAGTACTTC.